The TCR beta chain under discussion was sequenced for a study of beta chain features in type 1 diabetes. Findings and limits, study-wide: Researchers caution that PCR might favor shorter templates, equally among patients and controls. TCRB CDR3s were moderately but significantly shorter in Type 1 diabetes patients in all four CD4+ subsets. Overrepresentation of cells with high TCR expression could result from cDNA sequencing. TCRB rearrangement may or may not be influenced by HLA type; here this remained unresolved.

This clone was found a few times. Its target is not known. The CDR3 spans 15 residues. Germline V lookup: CDR1 LGHNA, CDR2 YSLEER. The germline V and J ends were trimmed by 0 bases and 2 bases, with 10 bases remaining between them. Reverse transcription of all isolated RNA meant that expressed TCRB transcripts were sequenced. The method was immunoSEQ multiplex PCR; TCRdb's version includes in-frame clones alone and lacks a portion of them. The table has around 250,000 clones, around 21% seen once. The sequenced sample consisted of naive CD4+ T cells from blood. The TCR was taken from a woman in her 40s with type 1 diabetes. This chain links TRBV4-3 with TRBJ2-5; D call uncertain. The CDR3 is CASSQDLRPQETQYF. The CDR3 DNA reads TGCGCCAGCAGCCAAGATCTGCGGCCACAAGAGACCCAGTACTTC.